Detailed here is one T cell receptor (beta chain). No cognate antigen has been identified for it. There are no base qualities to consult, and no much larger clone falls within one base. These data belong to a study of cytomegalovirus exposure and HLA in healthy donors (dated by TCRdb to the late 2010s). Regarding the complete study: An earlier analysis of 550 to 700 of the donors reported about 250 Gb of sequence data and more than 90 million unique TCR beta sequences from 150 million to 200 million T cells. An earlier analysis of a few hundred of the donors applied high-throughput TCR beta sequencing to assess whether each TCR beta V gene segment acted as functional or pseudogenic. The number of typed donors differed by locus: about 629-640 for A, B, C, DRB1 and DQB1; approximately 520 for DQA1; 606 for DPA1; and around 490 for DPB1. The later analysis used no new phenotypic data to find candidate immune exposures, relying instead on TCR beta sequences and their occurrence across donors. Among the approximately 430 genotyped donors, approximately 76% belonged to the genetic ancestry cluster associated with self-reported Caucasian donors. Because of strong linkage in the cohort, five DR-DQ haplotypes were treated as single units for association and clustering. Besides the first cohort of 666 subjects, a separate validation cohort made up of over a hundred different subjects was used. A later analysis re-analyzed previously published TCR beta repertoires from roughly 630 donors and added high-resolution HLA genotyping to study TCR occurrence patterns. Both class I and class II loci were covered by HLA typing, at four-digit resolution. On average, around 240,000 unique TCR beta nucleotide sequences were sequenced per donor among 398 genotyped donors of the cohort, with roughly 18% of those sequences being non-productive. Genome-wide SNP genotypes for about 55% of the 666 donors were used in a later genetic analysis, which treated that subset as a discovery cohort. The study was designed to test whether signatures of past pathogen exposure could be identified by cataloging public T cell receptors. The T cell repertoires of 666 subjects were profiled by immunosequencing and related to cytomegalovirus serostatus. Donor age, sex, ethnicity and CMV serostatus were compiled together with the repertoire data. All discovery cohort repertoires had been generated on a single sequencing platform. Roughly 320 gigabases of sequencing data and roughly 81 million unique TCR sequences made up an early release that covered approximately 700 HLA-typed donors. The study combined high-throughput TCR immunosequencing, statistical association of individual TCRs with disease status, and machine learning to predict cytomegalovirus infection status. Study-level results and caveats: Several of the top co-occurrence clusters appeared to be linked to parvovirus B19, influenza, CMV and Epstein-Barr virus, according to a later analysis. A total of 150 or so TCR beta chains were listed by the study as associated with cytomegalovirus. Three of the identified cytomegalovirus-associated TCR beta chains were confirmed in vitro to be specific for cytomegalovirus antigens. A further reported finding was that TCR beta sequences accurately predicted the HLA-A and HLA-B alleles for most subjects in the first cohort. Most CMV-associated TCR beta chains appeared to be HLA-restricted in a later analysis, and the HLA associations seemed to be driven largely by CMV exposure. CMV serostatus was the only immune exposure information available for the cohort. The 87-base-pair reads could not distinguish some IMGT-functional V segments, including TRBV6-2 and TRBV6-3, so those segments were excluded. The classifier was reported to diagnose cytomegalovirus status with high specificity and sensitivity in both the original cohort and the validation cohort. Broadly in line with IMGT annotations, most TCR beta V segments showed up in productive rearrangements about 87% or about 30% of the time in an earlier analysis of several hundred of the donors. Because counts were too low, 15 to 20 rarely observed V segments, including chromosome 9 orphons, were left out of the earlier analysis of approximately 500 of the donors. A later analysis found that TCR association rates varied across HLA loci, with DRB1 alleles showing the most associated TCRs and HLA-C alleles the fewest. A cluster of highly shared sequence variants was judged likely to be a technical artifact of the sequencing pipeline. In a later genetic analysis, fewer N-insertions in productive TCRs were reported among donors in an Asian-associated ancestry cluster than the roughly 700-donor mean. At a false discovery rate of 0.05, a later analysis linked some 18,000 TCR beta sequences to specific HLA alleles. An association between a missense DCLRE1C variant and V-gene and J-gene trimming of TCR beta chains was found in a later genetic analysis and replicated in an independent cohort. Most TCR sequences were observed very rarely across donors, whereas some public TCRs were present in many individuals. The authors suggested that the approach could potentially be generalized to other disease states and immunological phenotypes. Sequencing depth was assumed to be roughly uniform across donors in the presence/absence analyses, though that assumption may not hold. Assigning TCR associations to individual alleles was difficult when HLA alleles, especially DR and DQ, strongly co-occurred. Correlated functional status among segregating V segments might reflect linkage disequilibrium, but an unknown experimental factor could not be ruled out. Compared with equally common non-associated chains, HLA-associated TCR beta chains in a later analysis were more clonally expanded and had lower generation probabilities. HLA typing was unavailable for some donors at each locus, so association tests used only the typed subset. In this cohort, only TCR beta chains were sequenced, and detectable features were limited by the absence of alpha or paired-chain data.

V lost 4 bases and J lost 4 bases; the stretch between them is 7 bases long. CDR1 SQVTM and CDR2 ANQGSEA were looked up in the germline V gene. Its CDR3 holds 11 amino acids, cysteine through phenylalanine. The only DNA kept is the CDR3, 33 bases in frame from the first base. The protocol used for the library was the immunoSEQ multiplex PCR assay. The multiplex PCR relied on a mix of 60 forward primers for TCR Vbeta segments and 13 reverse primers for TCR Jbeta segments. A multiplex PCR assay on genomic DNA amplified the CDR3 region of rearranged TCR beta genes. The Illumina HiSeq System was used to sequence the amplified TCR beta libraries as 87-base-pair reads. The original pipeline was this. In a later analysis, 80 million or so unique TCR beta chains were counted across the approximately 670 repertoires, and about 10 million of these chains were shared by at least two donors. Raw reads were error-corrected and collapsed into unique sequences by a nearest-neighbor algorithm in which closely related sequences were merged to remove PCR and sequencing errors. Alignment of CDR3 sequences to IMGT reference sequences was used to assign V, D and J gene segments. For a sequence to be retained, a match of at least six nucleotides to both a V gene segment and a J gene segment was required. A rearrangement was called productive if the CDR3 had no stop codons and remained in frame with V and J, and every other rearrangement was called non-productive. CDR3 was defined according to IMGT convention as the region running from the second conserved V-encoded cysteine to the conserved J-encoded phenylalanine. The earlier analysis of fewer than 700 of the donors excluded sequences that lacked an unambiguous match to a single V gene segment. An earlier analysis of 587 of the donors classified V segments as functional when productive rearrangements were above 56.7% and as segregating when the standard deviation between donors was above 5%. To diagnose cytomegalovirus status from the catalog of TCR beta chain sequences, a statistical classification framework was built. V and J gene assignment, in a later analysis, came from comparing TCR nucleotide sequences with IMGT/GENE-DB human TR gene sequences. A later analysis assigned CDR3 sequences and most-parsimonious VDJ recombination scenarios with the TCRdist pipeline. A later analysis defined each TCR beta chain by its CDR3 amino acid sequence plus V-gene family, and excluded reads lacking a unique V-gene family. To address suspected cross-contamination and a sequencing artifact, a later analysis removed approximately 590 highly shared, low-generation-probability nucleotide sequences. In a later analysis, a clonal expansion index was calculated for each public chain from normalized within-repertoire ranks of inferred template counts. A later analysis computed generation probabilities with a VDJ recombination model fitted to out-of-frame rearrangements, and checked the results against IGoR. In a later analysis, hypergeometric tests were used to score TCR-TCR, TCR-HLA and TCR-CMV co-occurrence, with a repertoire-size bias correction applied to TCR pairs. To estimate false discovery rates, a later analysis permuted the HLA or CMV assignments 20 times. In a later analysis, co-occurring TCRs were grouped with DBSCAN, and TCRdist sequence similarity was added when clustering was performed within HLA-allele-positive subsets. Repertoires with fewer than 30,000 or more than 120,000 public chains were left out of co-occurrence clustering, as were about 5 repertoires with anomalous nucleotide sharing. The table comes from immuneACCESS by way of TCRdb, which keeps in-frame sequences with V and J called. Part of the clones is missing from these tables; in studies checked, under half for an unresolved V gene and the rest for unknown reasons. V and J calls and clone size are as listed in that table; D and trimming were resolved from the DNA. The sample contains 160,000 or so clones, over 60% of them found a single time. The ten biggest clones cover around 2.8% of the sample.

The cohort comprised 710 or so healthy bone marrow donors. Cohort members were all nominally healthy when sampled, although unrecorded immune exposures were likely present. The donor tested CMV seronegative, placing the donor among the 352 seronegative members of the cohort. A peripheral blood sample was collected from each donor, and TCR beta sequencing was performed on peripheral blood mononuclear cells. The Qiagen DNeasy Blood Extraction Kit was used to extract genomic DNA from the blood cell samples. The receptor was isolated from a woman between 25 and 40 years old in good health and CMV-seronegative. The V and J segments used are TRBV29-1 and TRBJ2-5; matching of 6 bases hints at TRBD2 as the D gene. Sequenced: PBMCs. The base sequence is TGCAGCGTTGTCGGGGGAGAGACCCAGTACTTC. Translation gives CSVVGGETQYF.